The 8 T cell receptor beta chains below were found in one sample sequenced in a study of brain metastases from non-small cell lung cancer. Using immunoSEQ multiplex PCR, the repertoire was profiled, and TCRdb retains in-frame clones only, with some absent. Among roughly 4,500 clones listed, roughly 90% were seen once. Sequenced material: primary lung tumor tissue. The receptors come from a donor at least 40 years old with non-small cell lung cancer.

Regarding this clone: Sequence at one end of the junction differs from germline and may be a read error. V and J are TRBV14 and TRBJ2-1; possibly TRBD1 for D (6 bases). Germline CDR1 reads SGHDN; CDR2 reads FVKESK. CDR3 length: 12 residues. The CDR3 region has the DNA TGTGCCAGCAGCCGCAGGGACAATAAGCAGTTCTTC. Its protein product is CASSRRDNKQFF.

V usage is TRBV7-2 and J usage is TRBJ2-7; D may be TRBD1 (6 bases). The CDR3 has 14 residues. Trimming stripped 5 bases from V and 2 bases from J, with 13 bases between. Germline values: CDR1 SGHTA, CDR2 FQGNSA. The CDR3 is CASSQGQYTYEQYF. The DNA of the CDR3 is TGTGCCAGCAGCCAAGGACAGTACACCTACGAGCAGTACTTC.

V is TRBV11-3 and J is TRBJ2-5; 10 nucleotides match TRBD2. Germline lookup yields CDR1 SGHNT and CDR2 YENEEA. V lost 5 bases and J lost 5; bases outside the gene matches: 17. The CDR3 is 18 amino acids. Here the CDR3 reads CASSRTGLAGAKTETQYF. Written as DNA, the CDR3 is TGTGCCAGCAGCCGCACTGGGCTAGCGGGAGCAAAGACGGAGACCCAGTACTTC.

The genes are TRBV9 and TRBJ2-2, with 8 bases fitting TRBD2. The CDR3 runs to 15 residues. The germline V gene has CDR1 SGDLS and CDR2 YYNGEE. V shed 4 bases and J 3 bases; nucleotides not matched to a gene: 5. Here the CDR3 reads CASSPTLADTGELFF. CDR3 DNA sequence: TGTGCCAGCAGCCCTACACTAGCGGACACCGGGGAGCTGTTTTTT. Full variable domain (missing parts from reference TRBV9 and TRBJ2-2): DSGVTQTPKHLITATGQRVTLRCSPRSGDLSVYWYQQSLDQGLQFLIQYYNGEERAKGNILERFSAQQFPDLHSELNLSSLELGDSALYFCASSPTLADTGELFFGEGSRLTVL.

The rearrangement joins TRBV7-9 to TRBJ1-2; D remains ambiguous. Trimming stripped 5 bases from V and 8 bases from J, with 18 bases between. There are 14 residues in the CDR3. CDR1 is SEHNR, CDR2 FQNEAQ, per germline (reference sequence). The CDR3 DNA is TGTGCCAGCAGCGGAACTTACCGGGATCTAGGCTACACCTTC. This encodes CASSGTYRDLGYTF.

As concerns this clone: A read error may account for a junction end that differs from germline. This chain connects TRBV6-5 to TRBJ2-5, with D perhaps TRBD1 (6 bases). The end of the DNA aligns better with TRBJ2-7, so the J call may be wrong. CDR3 length equals 13 residues. Germline V CDR1 and CDR2: MNHEY, SVGAGI. The DNA for the CDR3 is TGTGCCAGCAATTACGGGCAGGGGCGCGAGCAGTACTTC. As protein: CASNYGQGREQYF.

The rearrangement uses TRBV19 and TRBJ1-5; D gene unclear. CDR3 length equals 14 residues. Germline CDR1 is LNHDA and CDR2 is SQIVND (reference sequence). V lost 3 bases to trimming and J lost 3 bases, with 9 bases between them. In DNA form, the CDR3 reads TGTGCCAGTAGTATTGGGCTGATCAATCAGCCCCAGCATTTT. It encodes CASSIGLINQPQHF.

This rearrangement joins TRBV6-6 to TRBJ1-5, with D uncertain. Germline V gene lookup returns CDR1 MNHNY and CDR2 SVGAGI (reference sequence). Trimming took 5 bases from V and 0 from J, leaving 17 bases between them. The CDR3 covers 17 residues. CDR3 loop: CASSQRSRSDSNQPQHF. CDR3 sequence (DNA): TGTGCCAGCAGTCAAAGGAGCAGGAGTGATAGCAATCAGCCCCAGCATTTT.